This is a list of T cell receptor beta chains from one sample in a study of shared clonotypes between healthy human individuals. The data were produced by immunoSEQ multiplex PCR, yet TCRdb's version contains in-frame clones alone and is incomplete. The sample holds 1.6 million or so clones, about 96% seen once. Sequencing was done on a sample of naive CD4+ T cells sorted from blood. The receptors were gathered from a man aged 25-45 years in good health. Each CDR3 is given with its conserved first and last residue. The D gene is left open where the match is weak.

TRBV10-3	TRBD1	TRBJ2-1	CAISRQGIEQFF
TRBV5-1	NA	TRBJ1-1	CASSYLKGILTEAFF
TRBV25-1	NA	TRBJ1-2	CASSDQGGRNYGYTF
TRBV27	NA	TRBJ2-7	CASSFSRTGRVSYEQYF
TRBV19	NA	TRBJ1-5	CASMGLADGNQPQHF
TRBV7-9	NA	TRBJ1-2	CASSMDSYGYTF
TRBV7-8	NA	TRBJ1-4	CASSYWENEKLFF
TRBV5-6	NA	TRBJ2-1	CASSLEGAYSYNEQFF
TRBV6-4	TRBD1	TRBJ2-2	CASSVRTGVNTGELFF
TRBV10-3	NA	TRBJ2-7	CAISGGRSYEQYF
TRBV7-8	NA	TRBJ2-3	CASSTERTDTQYF
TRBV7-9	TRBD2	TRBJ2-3	CASSFSGDDTQYF
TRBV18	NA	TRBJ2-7	CASSRTANMGYEQYF
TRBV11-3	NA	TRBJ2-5	CASSLNPLPQETQYF
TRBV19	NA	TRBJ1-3	CASSIVAAGPGNTIYF
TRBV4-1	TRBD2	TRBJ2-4	CASSQVLAGGGDIQYF
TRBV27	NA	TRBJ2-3	CASSIGDTQYF
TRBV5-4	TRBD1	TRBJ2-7	CASSSGQGIGYEQYF
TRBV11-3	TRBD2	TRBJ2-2	CASSLGAGVTGELFF
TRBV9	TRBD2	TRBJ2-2	CASSVSSGRVGGELFF
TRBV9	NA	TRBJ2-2	CASSVVSGRPTGELFF
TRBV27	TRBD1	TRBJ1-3	CASRPDRAQGNTIYF
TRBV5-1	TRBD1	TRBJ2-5	CASSLSGGRQETQYF
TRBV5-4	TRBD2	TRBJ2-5	CASSRAGTSLETQYF
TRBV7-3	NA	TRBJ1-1	CASSLVGMNTEAFF
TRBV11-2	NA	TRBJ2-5	CASSLGSAGAETQYF
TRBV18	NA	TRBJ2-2	CASSPLGATGELFF
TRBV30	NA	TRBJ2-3	CACRGTDTQYF